These T cell receptor beta chains were read from a single sample in a study of cytotoxic CD8 clonotypes in ibrutinib-treated CLL. Libraries were prepared by immunoSEQ multiplex PCR; TCRdb keeps only in-frame clonotypes and omits some of them. The repertoire holds fewer than 150,000 clones, 84% seen once, with 3% to 4% in the top ten. Source: PBMCs, taken after 24 months of ibrutinib treatment. The receptors shown here come from a human donor with chronic lymphocytic leukemia. Each CDR3 is given with its conserved first and last residue. The D gene is left open where the match is weak. Clone size appears in some rows only: once, few, many, or a class for an expanded clone.

clone_size	j_call	v_call	d_call	cdr3_nt	cdr3_aa
-	TRBJ2-1	TRBV5-4	-	TGTGCCAGCAGCTTGGAACGAGCAAACAATGAGCAGTTCTTC	CASSLERANNEQFF
-	TRBJ2-3	TRBV14	-	TGTGCCAGCAGCCAAGGGGTGCTAGCGCTGACAGATACGCAGTATTTT	CASSQGVLALTDTQYF
-	TRBJ1-2	TRBV5-6	TRBD1	TGTGCCAGCAGCTCTTTGAGGACAGGGGGCTCTCCCGATGGCTACACCTTC	CASSSLRTGGSPDGYTF
-	TRBJ2-3	TRBV10-3	TRBD2	TGTGCCATCAACTCCGGGACTAGCGGCACCCAAACGTTCACAGATACGCAGTATTTT	CAINSGTSGTQTFTDTQYF
-	TRBJ2-1	TRBV6-1	TRBD1	TGTGCCAGCAGTGTTTTCGGACAGGGAATAAATGAGCAGTTCTTC	CASSVFGQGINEQFF
-	TRBJ1-2	TRBV5-6	-	TGTGCCAGCAGCTTGACACAGGCCAGGCCCAACTATGGCTACACCTTC	CASSLTQARPNYGYTF
few	TRBJ1-1	TRBV2	-	TGTGCCAGCATGCCTAGTATGAACACTGAAGCTTTCTTT	CASMPSMNTEAFF
-	TRBJ1-2	TRBV11-3	-	TGTGCCAGCAGCCGAAGGTCCGGGGTGTATGGCTACACCTTC	CASSRRSGVYGYTF
-	TRBJ1-4	TRBV5-1	TRBD1	TGCGCCAGCAGCCCGGGGACAGGATCTACTAATGAAAAACTGTTTTTT	CASSPGTGSTNEKLFF
-	TRBJ2-1	TRBV5-5	TRBD1	TGTGCCAGCAGCTTCGGACAGGCATCTCACAATGAGCAGTTCTTC	CASSFGQASHNEQFF
-	TRBJ2-1	TRBV6-5	-	TGTGCCAGCAGCAAAATGGGGTCCCAGTTCTTC	CASSKMGSQFF
-	TRBJ1-4	TRBV4-1	-	TGCGCCAGCAGCCAAGAACAAAGGGAAAAACTGTTTTTT	CASSQEQREKLFF
-	TRBJ1-2	TRBV12-5	-	TGTGCTAGTGGTTTGGAGCCCCAGGGAAGCTATGGCTACACCTTC	CASGLEPQGSYGYTF
-	TRBJ1-6	TRBV27	TRBD1	TGTGCCAGCAGTTTATCGGGGGACAGCAGCTCCTATAATTCACCCCTCCACTTT	CASSLSGDSSSYNSPLHF
once	TRBJ1-3	TRBV5-5	-	TGTGCCAGCTTAAAAGGCCAGGCTCGCTCTGGAAACACCATATATTTT	CASLKGQARSGNTIYF
-	TRBJ2-4	TRBV29-1	-	TGCAGCGTTGATTCGGGGGATAACATTCAGTACTTC	CSVDSGDNIQYF
few	TRBJ1-5	TRBV4-2	TRBD1	TGTGCCAGCAGCCGGGGGACAGGGGCTAGCAATCAGCCCCAGCATTTT	CASSRGTGASNQPQHF
-	TRBJ2-4	TRBV9	-	TGTGCCAGCAGCCCCCGTCTCGGGTGGGAGAACATTCAGTACTTC	CASSPRLGWENIQYF
-	TRBJ1-6	TRBV28	TRBD1	TGTGCCAGCACCACCGCGGACAGGGATCACTATAATTCACCCCTCCACTTT	CASTTADRDHYNSPLHF
-	TRBJ1-1	TRBV25-1	-	TGTGCCAGCACCAAGAGGGGGGATAAGAACACTGAAGCTTTCTTT	CASTKRGDKNTEAFF
few	TRBJ2-4	TRBV18	TRBD1	TGTGCCAGCTCACCATTGGACAGGGGGAACATTCAGTACTTC	CASSPLDRGNIQYF
-	TRBJ2-1	TRBV28	-	TGTGCCAGCAGTCCGTTTTCCGGGTCGCACTCCTACAATGAGCAGTTCTTC	CASSPFSGSHSYNEQFF
-	TRBJ2-7	TRBV5-5	-	TGTGCCAGCAGCTTGGCGGGCAGCGAGATCTACGAGCAGTACTTC	CASSLAGSEIYEQYF
-	TRBJ1-5	TRBV19	-	TGTGCCAGTAGTTCCATTTTAGAAGGTAGTCAGCCCCAGCATTTT	CASSSILEGSQPQHF